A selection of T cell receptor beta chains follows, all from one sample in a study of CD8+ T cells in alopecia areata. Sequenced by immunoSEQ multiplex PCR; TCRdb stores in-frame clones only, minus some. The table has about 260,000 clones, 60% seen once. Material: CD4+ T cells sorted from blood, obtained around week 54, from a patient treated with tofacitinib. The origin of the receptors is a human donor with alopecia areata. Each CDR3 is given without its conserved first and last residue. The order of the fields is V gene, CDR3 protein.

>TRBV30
AWSADHPGGYT
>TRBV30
AWSPRNEQY
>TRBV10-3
AITIDRGEYGYT
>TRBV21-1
ASTLPDRGIYEQY
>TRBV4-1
ASSQDWGNIQY
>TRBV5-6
ASSLINNEQF
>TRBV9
ASSVSSSYNEQF
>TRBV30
AWSVRTGVSQPQH
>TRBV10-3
AIRGTDSYNEQF
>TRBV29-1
SVYGMNTEAF
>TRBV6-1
ASIAALVGAQY
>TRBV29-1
SVGLTGDYNEQF
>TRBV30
AWRATLPGELF
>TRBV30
AWSRSFTGELF
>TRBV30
AWSTGANSPLH
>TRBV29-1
SLQGQGSGNEQF
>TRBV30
AWRNPTGAAQPQH
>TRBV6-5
ASSYSQGAGYGYT
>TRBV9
ASSVGVSNYGYT
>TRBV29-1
SAPSGGGNTQY